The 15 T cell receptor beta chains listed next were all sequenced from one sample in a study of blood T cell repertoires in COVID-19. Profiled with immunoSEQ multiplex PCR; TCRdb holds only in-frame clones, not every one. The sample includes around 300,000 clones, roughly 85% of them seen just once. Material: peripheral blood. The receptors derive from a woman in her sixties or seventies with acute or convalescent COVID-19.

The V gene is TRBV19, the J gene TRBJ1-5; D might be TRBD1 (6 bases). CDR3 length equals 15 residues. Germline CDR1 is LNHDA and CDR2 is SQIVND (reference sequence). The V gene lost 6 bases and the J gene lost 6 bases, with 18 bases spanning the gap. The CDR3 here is CASRFDRSNGQPQHF. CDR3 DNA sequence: TGTGCCAGTAGGTTTGACAGGTCTAACGGTCAGCCCCAGCATTTT. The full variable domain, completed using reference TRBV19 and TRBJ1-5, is DGGITQSPKYLFRKEGQNVTLSCEQNLNHDAMYWYRQDPGQGLRLIYYSQIVNDFQKGDIAEGYSVSREKKESFPLTVTSAQKNPTAFYLCASRFDRSNGQPQHFGDGTRLSIL.

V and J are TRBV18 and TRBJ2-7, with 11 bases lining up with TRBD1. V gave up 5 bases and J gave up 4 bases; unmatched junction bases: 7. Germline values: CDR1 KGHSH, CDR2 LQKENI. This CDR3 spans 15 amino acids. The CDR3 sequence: CASSSGTGGRYEQYF. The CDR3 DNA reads TGTGCCAGCTCATCAGGGACAGGGGGAAGGTACGAGCAGTACTTC.

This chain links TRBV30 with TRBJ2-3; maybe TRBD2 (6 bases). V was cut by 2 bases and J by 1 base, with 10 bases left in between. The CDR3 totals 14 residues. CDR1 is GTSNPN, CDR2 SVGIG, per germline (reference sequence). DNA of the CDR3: TGTGCCTGGAGTACGTCGGGGGGCACAGATACGCAGTATTTT. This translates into CAWSTSGGTDTQYF.

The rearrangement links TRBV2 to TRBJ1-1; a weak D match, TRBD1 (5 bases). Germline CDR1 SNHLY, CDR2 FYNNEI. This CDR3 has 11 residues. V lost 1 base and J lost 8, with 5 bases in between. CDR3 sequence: CASSEEGEAFF. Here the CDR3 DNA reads TGTGCCAGCAGTGAAGAGGGGGAAGCTTTCTTT.

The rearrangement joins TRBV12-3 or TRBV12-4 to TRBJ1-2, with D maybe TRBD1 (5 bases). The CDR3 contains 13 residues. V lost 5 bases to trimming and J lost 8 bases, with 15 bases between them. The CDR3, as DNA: TGTGCCAGCAGTCCACAGGCTACAAGGGGCTACACCTTC. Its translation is CASSPQATRGYTF.

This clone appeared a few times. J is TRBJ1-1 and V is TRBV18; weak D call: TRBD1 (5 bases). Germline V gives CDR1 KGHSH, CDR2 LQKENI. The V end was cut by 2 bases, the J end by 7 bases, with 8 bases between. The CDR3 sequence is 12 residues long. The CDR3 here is CASSPSRDEAFF. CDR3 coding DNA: TGTGCCAGCTCACCAAGCAGGGATGAAGCTTTCTTT.

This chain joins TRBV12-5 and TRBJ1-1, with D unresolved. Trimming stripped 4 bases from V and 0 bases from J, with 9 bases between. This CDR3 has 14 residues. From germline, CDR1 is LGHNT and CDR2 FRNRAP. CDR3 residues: CASGSRSLNTEAFF. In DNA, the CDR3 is TGTGCTAGTGGTTCGCGGTCCCTGAACACTGAAGCTTTCTTT. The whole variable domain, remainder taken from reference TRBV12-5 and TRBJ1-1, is DARVTQTPRHKVTEMGQEVTMRCQPILGHNTVFWYRQTMMQGLELLAYFRNRAPLDDSGMPKDRFSAEMPDATLATLKIQPSEPRDSAVYFCASGSRSLNTEAFFGQGTRLTVV.

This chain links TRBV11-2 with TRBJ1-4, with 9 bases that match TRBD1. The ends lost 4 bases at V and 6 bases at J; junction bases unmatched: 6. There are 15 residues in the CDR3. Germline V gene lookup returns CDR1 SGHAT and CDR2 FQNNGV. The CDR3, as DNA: TGTGCCAGCAGCTCCCGGGACAGGGATTATGAAAAACTGTTTTTT. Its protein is CASSSRDRDYEKLFF. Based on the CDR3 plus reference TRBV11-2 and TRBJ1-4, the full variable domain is EAGVAQSPRYKIIEKRQSVAFWCNPISGHATLYWYQQILGQGPKLLIQFQNNGVVDDSQLPKDRFSAERLKGVDSTLKIQPAKLEDSAVYLCASSSRDRDYEKLFFGSGTQLSVL.

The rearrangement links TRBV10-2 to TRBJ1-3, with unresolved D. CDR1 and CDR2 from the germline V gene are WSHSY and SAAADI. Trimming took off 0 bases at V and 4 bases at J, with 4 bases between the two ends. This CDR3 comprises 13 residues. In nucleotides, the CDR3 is TGCGCCAGCAGTGAGTCCTTGGGAAACACCATATATTTT. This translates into CASSESLGNTIYF.

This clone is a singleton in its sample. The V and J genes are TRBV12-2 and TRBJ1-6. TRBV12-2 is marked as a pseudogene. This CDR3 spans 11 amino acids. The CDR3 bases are TGTGCAAGTCGCTTTCTTTCACCCCTCCACTTT. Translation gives CASRFLSPLHF.

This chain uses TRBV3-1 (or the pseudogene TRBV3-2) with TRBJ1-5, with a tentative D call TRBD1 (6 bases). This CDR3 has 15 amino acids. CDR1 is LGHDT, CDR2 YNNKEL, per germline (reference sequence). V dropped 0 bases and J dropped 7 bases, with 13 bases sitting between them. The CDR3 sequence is CASSQDLGARQPQHF. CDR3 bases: TGTGCCAGCAGCCAAGATTTGGGGGCGAGACAGCCCCAGCATTTT.

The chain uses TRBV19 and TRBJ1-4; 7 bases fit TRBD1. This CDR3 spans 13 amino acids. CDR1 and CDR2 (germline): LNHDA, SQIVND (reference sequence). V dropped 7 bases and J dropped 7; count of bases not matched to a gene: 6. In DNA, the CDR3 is TGTGCCAGTACGACAGGGCGGGGTGAAAAACTGTTTTTT. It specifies CASTTGRGEKLFF.

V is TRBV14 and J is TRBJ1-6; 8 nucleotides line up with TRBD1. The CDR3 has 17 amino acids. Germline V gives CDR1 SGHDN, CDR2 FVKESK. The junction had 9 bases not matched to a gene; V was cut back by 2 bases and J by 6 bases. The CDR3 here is CASSQRSKQGGNSPLHF. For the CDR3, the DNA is TGTGCCAGCAGCCAACGATCCAAACAGGGGGGTAATTCACCCCTCCACTTT.

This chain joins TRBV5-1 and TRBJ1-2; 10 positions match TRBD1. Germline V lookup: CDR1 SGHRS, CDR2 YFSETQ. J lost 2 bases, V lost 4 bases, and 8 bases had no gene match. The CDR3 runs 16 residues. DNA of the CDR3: TGCGCCAGCAGCCCGGAACCGGGACAGGGGAACTATGGCTACACCTTC. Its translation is CASSPEPGQGNYGYTF.

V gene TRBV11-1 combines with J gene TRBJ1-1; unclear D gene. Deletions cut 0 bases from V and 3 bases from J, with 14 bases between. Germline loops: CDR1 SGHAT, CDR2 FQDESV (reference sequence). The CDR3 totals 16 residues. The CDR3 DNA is TGTGCCAGCAGCTTAGCCGCGGGGATCGGGGACACTGAAGCTTTCTTT. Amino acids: CASSLAAGIGDTEAFF.